This section outlines one T cell receptor (beta chain) sequence together with its context. What it binds is not known. A mixed TRB-A/B primer pool amplified rearranged TRB by multiplex touch-down PCR. TCRdb reprocessed the multiplex PCR reads via MiXCR and lists one record per CDR3 protein. Here the sample spans about 10,000 distinct CDR3 sequences, roughly two fifths being singletons. Peripheral blood genomic DNA, not sorted cells or RNA, was the template. The sample is drawn from a study of T cell repertoires in aging, cancer and after chemotherapy. The CDR3 extends over 14 amino acids. Germline CDR1 reads SGHNT; CDR2 reads YYREEE (reference sequence). V was cut by 4 bases and J by 2 bases, with 12 bases left in between. Study observations and caveats: Loss of evenness, beyond lost richness, contributed to age-related TCR diversity decline in cancer patients. Age-matched healthy donors had significantly more diverse, less clonal blood TCR repertoires than untreated cancer patients. The repertoire data cannot show anything about immunological memory following chemotherapy.

The chain recombines TRBV5-4 with TRBJ2-5; D possibly corresponds to TRBD1 (7 bases). Sample: blood. This TCR was sampled from a human donor in good health. The CDR3, as DNA: TGTGCCAGCAGCGCGGGACAGAGTCAAGAGACCCAGTACTTC. Translation: CASSAGQSQETQYF.